This T cell receptor beta chain stems from a study of T cells in Graves' hyperthyroidism and ophthalmopathy. Background on the study: The blood sample was taken at first diagnosis, before treatment began.

What was amplified from RNA transcripts were TCR beta CDR3 regions. The study used the HTBI primer set for a first-round RT-PCR of the TCR CDR3. TCRdb independently ran MiXCR on the multiplex PCR reads; one entry per CDR3 protein. The sample includes a few hundred thousand distinct CDR3 sequences, approximately 15% of them seen just once. Germline assignment: CDR1 SGHRS and CDR2 YFSETQ. The V and J ends lost 4 bases and 1 base respectively, with 14 bases between them. The CDR3 is 15 residues long. The definition of stable Graves' hyperthyroidism was no ophthalmopathy progression within 18 months. Exclusion of a patient resulted from uncontrolled infection, other autoimmune disease, pregnancy or lactation.

The sample taken for sequencing was blood. This TCR derives from a young woman with Graves' hyperthyroidism. This rearrangement joins TRBV5-1 to TRBJ1-1; D perhaps matches TRBD1 (5 bases). This chain's CDR3 is CASSRTGLENTEAFF. DNA of the CDR3: TGCGCCAGCAGCCGCACGGGACTGGAGAACACTGAAGCTTTCTTT.